The entry that follows covers one T cell receptor (beta chain) sequence. Treatment of the sample: oral pan-JAK inhibitor, 5-10 mg twice daily. Alopecia areata patients had lesional scalp punch biopsies and peripheral blood taken from them. PBMCs yielded sorted CD4+ and CD8+ T cells. The sample originates from a study of CD8+ T cells in alopecia areata. Study-wide context: Oral tofacitinib, 5 to 10 mg twice daily, was given in an open-label trial. The protocol delivered tofacitinib for 6 to 18 months, then withdrew it for 6 months.

After isolation, RNA underwent reverse transcription to generate cDNA as the sequencing template. Clones were sequenced by immunoSEQ multiplex PCR, and TCRdb holds only the in-frame ones, with some missing. The sample contains about 180,000 clones, roughly 63% of which appear only once. The clonotype originates from a human donor with alopecia areata. The sequenced sample was CD4+ T cells sorted from blood, obtained around week 55, from a patient treated with tofacitinib.

The CDR3 loop reads CSGERGAEAFF. Written as DNA, the CDR3 is TGCAGCGGGGAAAGGGGGGCTGAAGCTTTCTTT. The chain is built from TRBV29-1 and TRBJ1-1; D possibly corresponds to TRBD1 (6 bases). The CDR3 runs 11 residues. V lost 7 bases and J 6 bases, leaving 12 bases between the germline ends. Germline V gene sequence: CDR1 SQVTM, CDR2 ANQGSEA.